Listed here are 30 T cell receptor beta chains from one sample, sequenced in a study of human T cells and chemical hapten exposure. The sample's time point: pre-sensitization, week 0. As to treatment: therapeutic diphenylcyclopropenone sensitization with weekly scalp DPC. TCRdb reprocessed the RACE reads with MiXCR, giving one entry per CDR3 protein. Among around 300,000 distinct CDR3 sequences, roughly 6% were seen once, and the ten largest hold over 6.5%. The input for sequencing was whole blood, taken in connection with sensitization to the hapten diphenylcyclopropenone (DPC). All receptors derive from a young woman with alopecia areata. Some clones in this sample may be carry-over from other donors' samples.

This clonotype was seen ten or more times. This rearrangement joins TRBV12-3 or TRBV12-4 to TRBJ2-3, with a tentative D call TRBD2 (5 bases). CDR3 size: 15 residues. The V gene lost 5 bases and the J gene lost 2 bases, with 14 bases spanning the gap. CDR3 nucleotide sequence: TGTGCCAGCAGTCAACTGACTAAACACACAGATACGCAGTATTTT. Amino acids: CASSQLTKHTDTQYF.

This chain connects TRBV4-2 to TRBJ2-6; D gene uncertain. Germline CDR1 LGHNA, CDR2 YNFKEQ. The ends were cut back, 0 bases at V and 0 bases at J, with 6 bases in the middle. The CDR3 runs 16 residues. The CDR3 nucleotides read TGTGCCAGCAGCCAAGATCCGCTCTCTGGGGCCAACGTCCTGACTTTC. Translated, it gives CASSQDPLSGANVLTF.

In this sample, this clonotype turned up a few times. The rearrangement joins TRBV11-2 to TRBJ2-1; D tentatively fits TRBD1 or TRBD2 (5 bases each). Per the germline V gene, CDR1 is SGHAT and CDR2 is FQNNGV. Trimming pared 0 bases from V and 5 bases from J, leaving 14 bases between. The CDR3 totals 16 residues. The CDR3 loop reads CASSLDLAGTDNEQFF. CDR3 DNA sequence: TGTGCCAGCAGCTTAGATTTGGCAGGGACCGACAATGAGCAGTTCTTC.

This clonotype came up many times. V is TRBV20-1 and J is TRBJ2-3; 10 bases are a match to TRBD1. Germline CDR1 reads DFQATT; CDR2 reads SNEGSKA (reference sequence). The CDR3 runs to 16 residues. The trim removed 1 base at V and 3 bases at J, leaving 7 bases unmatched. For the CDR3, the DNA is TGCAGTGCTAGAGGGTTAGACAGGGGGCGAACAGATACGCAGTATTTT. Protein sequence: CSARGLDRGRTDTQYF.

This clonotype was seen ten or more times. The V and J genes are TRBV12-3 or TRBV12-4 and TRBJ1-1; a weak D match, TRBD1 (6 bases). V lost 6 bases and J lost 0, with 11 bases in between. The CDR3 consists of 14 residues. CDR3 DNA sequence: TGTGCCAGCAGCTTTGGACAGATGAACACTGAAGCTTTCTTT. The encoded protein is CASSFGQMNTEAFF.

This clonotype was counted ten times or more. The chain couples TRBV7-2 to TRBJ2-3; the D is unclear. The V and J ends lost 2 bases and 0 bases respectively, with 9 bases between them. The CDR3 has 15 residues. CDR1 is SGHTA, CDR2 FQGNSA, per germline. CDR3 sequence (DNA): TGTGCCAGCAGCTTATTCCGGGCCAGCACAGATACGCAGTATTTT. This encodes CASSLFRASTDTQYF.

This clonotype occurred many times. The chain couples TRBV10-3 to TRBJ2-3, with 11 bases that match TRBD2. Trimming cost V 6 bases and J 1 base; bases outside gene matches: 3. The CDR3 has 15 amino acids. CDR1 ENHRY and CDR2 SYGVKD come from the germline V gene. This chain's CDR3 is CAIRSTSGGTDTQYF. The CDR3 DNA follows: TGTGCCATCAGGTCGACTAGCGGGGGCACAGATACGCAGTATTTT.

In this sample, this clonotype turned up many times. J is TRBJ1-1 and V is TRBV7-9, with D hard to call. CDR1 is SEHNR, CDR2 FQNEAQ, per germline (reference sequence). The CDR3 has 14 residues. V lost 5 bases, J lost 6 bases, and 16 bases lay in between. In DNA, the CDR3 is TGTGCCAGCAGCCGAGGAGTAAAGGGCCCTGAAGCTTTCTTT. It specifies CASSRGVKGPEAFF.

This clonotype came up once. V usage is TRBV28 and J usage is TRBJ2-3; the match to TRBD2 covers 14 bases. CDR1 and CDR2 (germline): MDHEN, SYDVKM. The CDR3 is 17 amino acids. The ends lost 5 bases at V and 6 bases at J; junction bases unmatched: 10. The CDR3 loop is CASSMLGTSGGVDTQYF. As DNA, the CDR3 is TGTGCCAGCAGTATGCTCGGGACTAGCGGGGGTGTCGATACGCAGTATTTT.

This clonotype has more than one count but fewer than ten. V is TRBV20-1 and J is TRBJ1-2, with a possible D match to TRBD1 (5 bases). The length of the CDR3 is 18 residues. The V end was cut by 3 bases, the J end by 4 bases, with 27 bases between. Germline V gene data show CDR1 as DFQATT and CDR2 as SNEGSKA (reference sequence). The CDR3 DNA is TGCAGTGCTAGGATATCGGGAGGGGCCACCGTAGTGAGCTATGGCTACACCTTC. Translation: CSARISGGATVVSYGYTF.

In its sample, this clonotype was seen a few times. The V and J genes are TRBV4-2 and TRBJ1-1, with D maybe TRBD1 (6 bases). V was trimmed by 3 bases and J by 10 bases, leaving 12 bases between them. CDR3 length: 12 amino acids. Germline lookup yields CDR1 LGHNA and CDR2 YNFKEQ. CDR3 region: CASSHLTGPAFF. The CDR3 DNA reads TGTGCCAGCAGCCACCTAACAGGGCCAGCTTTCTTT.

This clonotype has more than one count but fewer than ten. The CDR3 loop is CASRDHTDTQYF. The DNA for the CDR3 is TGCGCCAGCAGGGATCACACAGATACGCAGTATTTT. The chain employs TRBV5-1 and TRBJ2-3; D gene ambiguous. The CDR3 extends over 12 amino acids. Trimming stripped 5 bases from V and 2 bases from J, with 6 bases between. Per germline, CDR1 SGHRS and CDR2 YFSETQ.

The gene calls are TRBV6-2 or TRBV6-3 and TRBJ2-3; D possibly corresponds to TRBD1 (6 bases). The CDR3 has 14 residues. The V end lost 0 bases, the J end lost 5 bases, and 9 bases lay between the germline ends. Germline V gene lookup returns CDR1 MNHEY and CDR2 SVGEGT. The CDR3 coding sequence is TGTGCCAGCAGTTACTCGGACAGCCGAGATACGCAGTATTTT. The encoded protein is CASSYSDSRDTQYF.

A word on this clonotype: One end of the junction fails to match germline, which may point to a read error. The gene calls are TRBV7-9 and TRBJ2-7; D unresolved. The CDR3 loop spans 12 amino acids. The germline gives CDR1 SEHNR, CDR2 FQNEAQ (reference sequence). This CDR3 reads CASSLEGSGARF. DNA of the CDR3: TGTGCCAGCAGCTTAGAAGGGTCAGGCGCAAGGTTC.

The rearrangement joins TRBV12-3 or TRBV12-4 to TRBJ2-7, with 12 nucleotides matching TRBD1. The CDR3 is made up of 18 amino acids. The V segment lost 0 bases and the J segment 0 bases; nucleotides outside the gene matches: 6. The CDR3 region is CASSLATGTGGISYEQYF. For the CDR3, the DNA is TGTGCCAGCAGTTTAGCGACCGGGACAGGGGGCATCTCCTACGAGCAGTACTTC.

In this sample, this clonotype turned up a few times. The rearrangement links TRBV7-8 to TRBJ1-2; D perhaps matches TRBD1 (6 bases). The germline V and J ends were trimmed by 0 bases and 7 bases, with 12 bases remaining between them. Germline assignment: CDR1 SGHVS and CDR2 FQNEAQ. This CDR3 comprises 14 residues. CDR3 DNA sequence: TGTGCCAGCAGCTTAGCGCAGGGGACTGCTGGCTACACCTTC. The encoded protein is CASSLAQGTAGYTF.

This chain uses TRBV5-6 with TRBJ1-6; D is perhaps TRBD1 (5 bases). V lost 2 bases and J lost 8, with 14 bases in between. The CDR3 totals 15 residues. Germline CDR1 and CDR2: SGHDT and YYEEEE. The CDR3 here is CASSFEGSSYSPLHF. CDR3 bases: TGTGCCAGCAGCTTCGAGGGGAGCTCCTATTCACCCCTCCACTTT.

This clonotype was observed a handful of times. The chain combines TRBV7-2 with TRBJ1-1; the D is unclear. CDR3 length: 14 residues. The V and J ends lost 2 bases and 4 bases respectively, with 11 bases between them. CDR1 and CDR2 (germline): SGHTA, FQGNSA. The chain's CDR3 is CASSLSPPGTEAFF. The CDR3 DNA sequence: TGTGCCAGCAGCTTATCCCCGCCGGGCACTGAAGCTTTCTTT.

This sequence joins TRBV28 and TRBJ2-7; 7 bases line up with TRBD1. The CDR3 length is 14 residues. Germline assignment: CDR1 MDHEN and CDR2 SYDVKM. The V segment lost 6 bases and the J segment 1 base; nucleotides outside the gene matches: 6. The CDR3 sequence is CASRGQFLSYEQYF. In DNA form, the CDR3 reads TGTGCCAGCAGGGGACAGTTTCTTTCCTACGAGCAGTACTTC.

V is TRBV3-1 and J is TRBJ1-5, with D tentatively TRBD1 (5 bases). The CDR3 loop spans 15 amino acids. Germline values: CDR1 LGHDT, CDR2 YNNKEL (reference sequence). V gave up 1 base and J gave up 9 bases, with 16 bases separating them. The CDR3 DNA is TGTGCCAGCAGCCAAGGGCCAGGGCTACGGGCGCCCCAGCATTTT. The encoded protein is CASSQGPGLRAPQHF.

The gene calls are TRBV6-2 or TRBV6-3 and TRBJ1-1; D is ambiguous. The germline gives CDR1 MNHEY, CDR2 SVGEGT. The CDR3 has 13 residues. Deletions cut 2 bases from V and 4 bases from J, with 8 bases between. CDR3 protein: CASSYDKGTEAFF. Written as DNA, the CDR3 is TGTGCCAGCAGTTACGACAAGGGCACTGAAGCTTTCTTT.

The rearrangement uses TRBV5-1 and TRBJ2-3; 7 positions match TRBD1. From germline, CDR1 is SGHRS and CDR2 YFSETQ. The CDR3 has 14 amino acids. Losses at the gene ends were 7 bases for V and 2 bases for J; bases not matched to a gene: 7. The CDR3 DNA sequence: TGCGCCAGCTTGACAGGGCCTAACACAGATACGCAGTATTTT. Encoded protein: CASLTGPNTDTQYF.

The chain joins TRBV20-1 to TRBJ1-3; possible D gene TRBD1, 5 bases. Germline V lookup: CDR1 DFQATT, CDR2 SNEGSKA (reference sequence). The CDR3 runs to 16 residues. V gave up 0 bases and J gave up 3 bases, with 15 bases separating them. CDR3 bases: TGCAGTGCTAGAGAGGGAGGGCTGAGGGGTGGAAACACCATATATTTT. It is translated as CSAREGGLRGGNTIYF.

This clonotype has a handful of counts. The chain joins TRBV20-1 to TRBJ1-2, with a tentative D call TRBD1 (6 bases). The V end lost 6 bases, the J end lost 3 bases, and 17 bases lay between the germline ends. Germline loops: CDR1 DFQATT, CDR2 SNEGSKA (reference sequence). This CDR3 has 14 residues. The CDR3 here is CSAATGRWDYGYTF. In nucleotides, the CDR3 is TGCAGTGCCGCCACAGGGCGGTGGGACTATGGCTACACCTTC.

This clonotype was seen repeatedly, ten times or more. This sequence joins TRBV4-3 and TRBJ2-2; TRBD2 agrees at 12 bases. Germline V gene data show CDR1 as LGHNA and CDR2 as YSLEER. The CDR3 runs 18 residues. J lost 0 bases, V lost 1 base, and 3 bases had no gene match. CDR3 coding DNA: TGCGCCAGCAGCCAAGGACTAGCGGGGGCCGCGAACACCGGGGAGCTGTTTTTT. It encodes CASSQGLAGAANTGELFF.

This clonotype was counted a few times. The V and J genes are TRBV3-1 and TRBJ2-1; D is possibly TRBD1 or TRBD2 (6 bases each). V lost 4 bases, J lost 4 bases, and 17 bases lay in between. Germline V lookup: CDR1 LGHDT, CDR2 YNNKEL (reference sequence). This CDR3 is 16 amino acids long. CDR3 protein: CASSPSAGGHYNEQFF. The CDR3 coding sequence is TGTGCCAGCAGCCCGTCTGCCGGGGGCCATTACAATGAGCAGTTCTTC.

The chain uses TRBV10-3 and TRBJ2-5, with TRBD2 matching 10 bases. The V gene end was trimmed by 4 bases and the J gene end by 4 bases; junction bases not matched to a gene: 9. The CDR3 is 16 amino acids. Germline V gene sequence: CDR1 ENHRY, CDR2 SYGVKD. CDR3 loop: CAISGNLAGDSETQYF. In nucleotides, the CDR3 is TGTGCCATCAGTGGGAACCTAGCGGGGGATTCAGAGACCCAGTACTTC.

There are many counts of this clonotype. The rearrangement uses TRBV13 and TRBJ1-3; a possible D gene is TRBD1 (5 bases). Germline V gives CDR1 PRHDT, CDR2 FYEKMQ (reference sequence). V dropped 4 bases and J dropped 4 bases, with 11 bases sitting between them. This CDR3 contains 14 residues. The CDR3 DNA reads TGTGCCAGCAGCTACAGGACTAGGGGAAACACCATATATTTT. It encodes CASSYRTRGNTIYF. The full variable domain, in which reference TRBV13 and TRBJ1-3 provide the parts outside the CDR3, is AAGVIQSPRHLIKEKRETATLKCYPIPRHDTVYWYQQGPGQDPQFLISFYEKMQSDKGSIPDRFSAQQFSDYHSELNMSSLELGDSALYFCASSYRTRGNTIYFGEGSWLTVV.

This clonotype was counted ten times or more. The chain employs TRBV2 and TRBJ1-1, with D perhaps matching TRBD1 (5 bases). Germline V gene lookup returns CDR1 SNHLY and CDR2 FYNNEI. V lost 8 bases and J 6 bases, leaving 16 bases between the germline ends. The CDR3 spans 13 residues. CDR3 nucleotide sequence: TGTGCCAGCGGGGGACGTAGCGGGTCTGAAGCTTTCTTT. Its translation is CASGGRSGSEAFF.

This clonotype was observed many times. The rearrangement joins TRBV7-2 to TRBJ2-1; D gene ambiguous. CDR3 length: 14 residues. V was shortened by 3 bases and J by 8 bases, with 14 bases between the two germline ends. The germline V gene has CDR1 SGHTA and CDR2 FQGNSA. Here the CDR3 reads CASSLGKGGYEQFF. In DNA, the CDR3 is TGTGCCAGCAGCTTGGGGAAGGGTGGATATGAGCAGTTCTTC.